This TCR beta chain emerged from a study of early T cells in non-severe SARS-CoV-2 infection. MiXCR, applied by TCRdb to the 5' RACE reads, yields one record per CDR3 protein. This repertoire shows 40,000 to 60,000 distinct CDR3 sequences, about 4.2% found once; its top ten account for roughly 6.4%. This clonotype was counted at least ten times. The sequencing input was whole blood. This receptor was obtained from an adult who was a healthcare worker with PCR-confirmed SARS-CoV-2 infection or an uninfected control (not recorded which).

CDR3 loop: CSVDPEGGGDTQYF. The CDR3 coding sequence is TGCAGCGTTGATCCTGAGGGAGGGGGAGATACGCAGTATTTT. V gene TRBV29-1 combines with J gene TRBJ2-3; a possible D gene is TRBD2 (7 bases). The CDR3 has 14 residues. The germline V gene encodes CDR1 SQVTM and CDR2 ANQGSEA. V lost 3 bases, J lost 5 bases, and 15 bases lay in between.